This is a list of T cell receptor beta chains from one sample in a study of blood T cell repertoires in COVID-19. Profiling relied on immunoSEQ multiplex PCR, and the TCRdb table lists in-frame clones only, not all of them. Of about 230,000 clones in the sample, approximately 80% were seen once. Sequences were obtained from peripheral blood. These receptors came from an elderly woman with active or convalescent COVID-19. CDR3s include the opening cysteine and the closing phenylalanine or tryptophan. A D gene is named only where the DNA matches it firmly. Clone size is not always given. Where it is, it says once, few, many or a class for expanded clones.

clone_size: NA
d_call: TRBD2
j_call: TRBJ2-3
v_call: TRBV7-2
cdr3_nt: TGTGCCAGCAGCTTAGCGGGAGGGAGAACAGATACGCAGTATTTT
cdr3_aa: CASSLAGGRTDTQYF

clone_size: NA
d_call: TRBD2
j_call: TRBJ2-3
v_call: TRBV5-1
cdr3_nt: TGCGCCAGCAGCTTGACCATACTAGCGGGGGATGATACGCAGTATTTT
cdr3_aa: CASSLTILAGDDTQYF

clone_size: once
d_call: NA
j_call: TRBJ2-3
v_call: TRBV5-4
cdr3_nt: TGTGCCAGCAGCCCCTCGGTAGATACGCAGTATTTT
cdr3_aa: CASSPSVDTQYF

clone_size: NA
d_call: TRBD1
j_call: TRBJ2-3
v_call: TRBV7-3
cdr3_nt: TGTGCCAGCAGCCAAACCCGGGACAGTAAGGATACGCAGTATTTT
cdr3_aa: CASSQTRDSKDTQYF

clone_size: NA
d_call: NA
j_call: TRBJ2-3
v_call: TRBV7-2
cdr3_nt: TGTGCCAGCAGCTTAGGCGTGCCGGGGGATACGCAGTATTTT
cdr3_aa: CASSLGVPGDTQYF

clone_size: NA
d_call: TRBD1
j_call: TRBJ2-5
v_call: TRBV5-4
cdr3_nt: TGTGCCAGCAGCATCGAGACAGGGCTCCGGGAGACCCAGTACTTC
cdr3_aa: CASSIETGLRETQYF

clone_size: NA
d_call: NA
j_call: TRBJ1-2
v_call: TRBV30
cdr3_nt: TGTGCCTGGAGTGCGAGGGTGATCGATGGCTACACCTTC
cdr3_aa: CAWSARVIDGYTF

clone_size: NA
d_call: NA
j_call: TRBJ2-1
v_call: TRBV3-1/TRBV3-2
cdr3_nt: TGTGCCAGCAGCCAAGATGCGGTGGCCTACAATGAGCAGTTCTTC
cdr3_aa: CASSQDAVAYNEQFF

clone_size: NA
d_call: TRBD2
j_call: TRBJ2-3
v_call: TRBV5-1
cdr3_nt: TGCGCCAGCAGCGGATTAGCGGGGGGAGTTGCAGATACGCAGTATTTT
cdr3_aa: CASSGLAGGVADTQYF

clone_size: NA
d_call: NA
j_call: TRBJ2-3
v_call: TRBV5-1
cdr3_nt: TGCGCCAGCAGCTTGGGGCAGGTCACAGATACGCAGTATTTT
cdr3_aa: CASSLGQVTDTQYF

clone_size: once
d_call: TRBD1
j_call: TRBJ2-7
v_call: TRBV7-9
cdr3_nt: TGTGCCAGCAGCGCCCGACAGGGATGGTCCTACGAGCAGTACTTC
cdr3_aa: CASSARQGWSYEQYF

clone_size: NA
d_call: TRBD1
j_call: TRBJ1-2
v_call: TRBV6-2/TRBV6-3
cdr3_nt: TGTGCCAGCAGTCCACGGGACAGAGGGTATGGCTACACCTTC
cdr3_aa: CASSPRDRGYGYTF

clone_size: NA
d_call: NA
j_call: TRBJ2-3
v_call: TRBV6-1
cdr3_nt: TGTGCCAGCAGTGATCTCTGGCGGGGTAGCACAGATACGCAGTATTTT
cdr3_aa: CASSDLWRGSTDTQYF

clone_size: NA
d_call: NA
j_call: TRBJ1-3
v_call: TRBV6-5
cdr3_nt: TGTGCCAGCACGGCCGGGGTTAACTCTGGAAACACCATATATTTT
cdr3_aa: CASTAGVNSGNTIYF

clone_size: NA
d_call: NA
j_call: TRBJ2-7
v_call: TRBV6-5
cdr3_nt: TGTGCCAGCAGGATGGGGGGTAAGTCCTACGAGCAGTACTTC
cdr3_aa: CASRMGGKSYEQYF

clone_size: NA
d_call: NA
j_call: TRBJ2-5
v_call: TRBV19
cdr3_nt: TGTGCCAGTAGTTGGGCTCAAGAGACCCAGTACTTC
cdr3_aa: CASSWAQETQYF

clone_size: NA
d_call: TRBD2
j_call: TRBJ2-1
v_call: TRBV5-1
cdr3_nt: TGCGCCAGCAGCCTGACTAGCGGCTCCTACAATGAGCAGTTCTTC
cdr3_aa: CASSLTSGSYNEQFF

clone_size: NA
d_call: NA
j_call: TRBJ2-3
v_call: TRBV5-6
cdr3_nt: TGTGCCAGCAGCTCGAGTGAGTCCACTACTAGCACAGATACGCAGTATTTT
cdr3_aa: CASSSSESTTSTDTQYF

clone_size: NA
d_call: NA
j_call: TRBJ1-1
v_call: TRBV28
cdr3_nt: TGTGCCAGCAGTTTGACGGGAAACACTGAAGCTTTCTTT
cdr3_aa: CASSLTGNTEAFF

clone_size: few
d_call: NA
j_call: TRBJ1-6
v_call: TRBV5-1
cdr3_nt: TGCGCCAGCAGCTTGGCCGTGAGACACGGAAATTCACCCCTCCACTTT
cdr3_aa: CASSLAVRHGNSPLHF

clone_size: many
d_call: TRBD1
j_call: TRBJ1-1
v_call: TRBV2
cdr3_nt: TGTGCCAGCAGGCGCAGGGGGACAGGGGGCCCCCTTATGAACACTGAAGCTTTCTTT
cdr3_aa: CASRRRGTGGPLMNTEAFF

clone_size: NA
d_call: TRBD1
j_call: TRBJ2-7
v_call: TRBV6-2/TRBV6-3
cdr3_nt: TGTGCCAGCAGTTACGGGACAGGGGGATCCTACGAGCAGTACTTC
cdr3_aa: CASSYGTGGSYEQYF

clone_size: NA
d_call: TRBD2
j_call: TRBJ2-3
v_call: TRBV2
cdr3_nt: TGTGCCAGCAGCCCTTTGGGACTAGCGGGAACAGATACGCAGTATTTT
cdr3_aa: CASSPLGLAGTDTQYF

clone_size: once
d_call: NA
j_call: TRBJ1-1
v_call: TRBV30
cdr3_nt: TGTGCTTACGGGACAAGGAACACTGAAGCTTTCTTT
cdr3_aa: CAYGTRNTEAFF

clone_size: NA
d_call: NA
j_call: TRBJ1-1
v_call: TRBV5-8
cdr3_nt: TGTGCCAGCAGCTTGGTGGGGGGTATCACCGTTGCTTTCTTT
cdr3_aa: CASSLVGGITVAFF

clone_size: few
d_call: TRBD2
j_call: TRBJ2-7
v_call: TRBV7-2
cdr3_nt: TGTGCCAGCAGCTTAGAGATCGGGGGGGCCTACGAGCAGTACTTC
cdr3_aa: CASSLEIGGAYEQYF

clone_size: once
d_call: NA
j_call: TRBJ1-4
v_call: TRBV7-2
cdr3_nt: TGTGCCAGCAGCGCAAACAGGGTGGGTGAAAAACTGTTTTTT
cdr3_aa: CASSANRVGEKLFF

clone_size: NA
d_call: NA
j_call: TRBJ1-5
v_call: TRBV5-4
cdr3_nt: TGTGCCAGCAGCCCAGACAGAAATCAGCCCCAGCATTTT
cdr3_aa: CASSPDRNQPQHF

clone_size: NA
d_call: TRBD1
j_call: TRBJ1-6
v_call: TRBV27
cdr3_nt: TGTGCCAGCAGTTTATCCCTGGACAGGGTTTATTCACCCCTCCACTTT
cdr3_aa: CASSLSLDRVYSPLHF

clone_size: NA
d_call: TRBD1
j_call: TRBJ1-1
v_call: TRBV4-2
cdr3_nt: TGTGCCAGCAGCCAGATCGAGGGGGCCGCTGAAGCTTTCTTT
cdr3_aa: CASSQIEGAAEAFF

clone_size: NA
d_call: NA
j_call: TRBJ1-5
v_call: TRBV18
cdr3_nt: TGTGCCAGCTCACCAGGCGGAGGGAAGCCCCAGCATTTT
cdr3_aa: CASSPGGGKPQHF

clone_size: NA
d_call: TRBD2
j_call: TRBJ2-5
v_call: TRBV7-3
cdr3_nt: TGTGCCAGCAGCTTGACTAGCGGAGATGAGACCCAGTACTTC
cdr3_aa: CASSLTSGDETQYF

clone_size: NA
d_call: NA
j_call: TRBJ2-1
v_call: TRBV9
cdr3_nt: TGTGCCAGCAGCGCCCCCGCAGTTTACAATGAGCAGTTCTTC
cdr3_aa: CASSAPAVYNEQFF

clone_size: once
d_call: TRBD2
j_call: TRBJ2-5
v_call: TRBV7-9
cdr3_nt: TGTGCCAGCAGCTCCGGACTAGCAGGACAAGAGACCCAGTACTTC
cdr3_aa: CASSSGLAGQETQYF

clone_size: few
d_call: NA
j_call: TRBJ2-1
v_call: TRBV18
cdr3_nt: TGTGCCAGCTCACGACAACATGGACTCTCCGATGAGCAGTTCTTC
cdr3_aa: CASSRQHGLSDEQFF

clone_size: once
d_call: NA
j_call: TRBJ2-2
v_call: TRBV3-1/TRBV3-2
cdr3_nt: TGTGCCAGCAGCGCCCGACTCCGCGGGGATGACACCGGGGAGCTGTTTTTT
cdr3_aa: CASSARLRGDDTGELFF

clone_size: NA
d_call: NA
j_call: TRBJ2-5
v_call: TRBV6-2/TRBV6-3
cdr3_nt: TGTGCCAGCAGCCTGGGGACAACCGGGACCCAGTACTTC
cdr3_aa: CASSLGTTGTQYF

clone_size: NA
d_call: NA
j_call: TRBJ2-2
v_call: TRBV12-2
cdr3_nt: TGTGCAAGTCGCTTAGTCGGGATAACCGGGGAGCTGTTTTTT
cdr3_aa: CASRLVGITGELFF

clone_size: NA
d_call: TRBD1
j_call: TRBJ2-1
v_call: TRBV5-1
cdr3_nt: TGCGCCAGCAGCTCCCCATCCGGGACAGGGGACCTTTACAATGAGCAGTTCTTC
cdr3_aa: CASSSPSGTGDLYNEQFF